This is a list of T cell receptor beta chains from one sample in a study of persistence of HIV-infected CD4 T cells. These receptors lack a known antigen. Sequenced by immunoSEQ multiplex PCR; TCRdb stores in-frame clones only, minus some. Of 35,000 to 50,000 clones listed, roughly nine tenths are singletons. The sequenced sample was CD4+ T cells sorted from PBMCs after 18-hour stimulation, obtained from a patient who received antiretroviral therapy. The receptor source for this set is an adult man with HIV who was CMV-seropositive. CDR3s include the opening cysteine and the closing phenylalanine or tryptophan. The D gene is left open where the match is weak. Some rows have no size entry. The others give once, few or many, or a class for an expanded clone.

>NA|TRBV9|TRBJ2-3|NA
TGTGCCAGCAGCCCTCGTGGCGGGGCCCCCGCAGATACGCAGTATTTT
CASSPRGGAPADTQYF
>TRBD2|TRBV7-8|TRBJ2-3|NA
TGTGCCAGCAGCTTAGCTAGCGGGGGTGATACGCAGTATTTT
CASSLASGGDTQYF
>NA|TRBV28|TRBJ1-2|NA
TGTGCCAGCAGTGGCGGAGGGATCTATGGCTACACCTTC
CASSGGGIYGYTF
>TRBD1|TRBV6-5|TRBJ1-2|once
TGTGCCAGCAGCTCGAACGACAGGGGGAAGTATGGCTACACCTTC
CASSSNDRGKYGYTF
>NA|TRBV9|TRBJ1-2|NA
TGTGCCAGCAGCGTAGGGGGAGGGGTGGACTATGGCTACACCTTC
CASSVGGGVDYGYTF
>NA|TRBV9|TRBJ2-2|NA
TGTGCCAGCAGCGTACGCGGGGACTCGAACACCGGGGAGCTGTTTTTT
CASSVRGDSNTGELFF
>NA|TRBV29-1|TRBJ2-5|NA
TGCAGCGTTGAAGAAGGGGGGGTCAAGGGAGAGACCCAGTACTTC
CSVEEGGVKGETQYF
>TRBD1|TRBV5-1|TRBJ2-2|NA
TGCGCCAGCACCTTGAGAGACGCTCCACAGGGGTCCGGGGAGCTGTTTTTT
CASTLRDAPQGSGELFF
>NA|TRBV28|TRBJ1-1|NA
TGTGCCAGCAGTCCCCCCCGGAACACTGAAGCTTTCTTT
CASSPPRNTEAFF
>TRBD1|TRBV23-1|TRBJ1-5|NA
TGCGCCAGCAGTCAATGTCAGGGGGGGGACAATCAGCCCCAGCATTTT
CASSQCQGGDNQPQHF
>NA|TRBV11-2|TRBJ2-7|NA
TGTGCCAGCAGCTATCCGGGGACGGCCTTGGGGCACTTC
CASSYPGTALGHF
>TRBD1|TRBV10-3|TRBJ1-1|NA
TGTGCCATCGTGGGCCCGAACAGGGGTGAAGCTTTCTTT
CAIVGPNRGEAFF
>NA|TRBV7-3|TRBJ2-7|NA
TGTGCCAGCAGCGTAACCGGGAACAGCGAGCAGTACTTC
CASSVTGNSEQYF
>NA|TRBV6-5|TRBJ1-3|NA
TGTGCCAGCATTCCCAGGGCCCCTCTCGGAAACACCATATATTTT
CASIPRAPLGNTIYF
>NA|TRBV7-2|TRBJ2-3|NA
TGTGCCAGCAGCTTAGGGGGGACGACCGCAGATACGCAGTATTTT
CASSLGGTTADTQYF
>TRBD1|TRBV15|TRBJ2-3|NA
TGTGCCACCAGCACCTGGGACAGGGCGATCACAGATACGCAGTATTTT
CATSTWDRAITDTQYF
>TRBD1|TRBV5-1|TRBJ1-1|NA
TGCGCCAGCAGCCCGGGACAGGGGAACGGGGGAGCTTTCTTT
CASSPGQGNGGAFF
>NA|TRBV2|TRBJ2-2|once
TGTGCCAGCAGTGGGTCCCTCTCCGGGGAGCTGTTTTTT
CASSGSLSGELFF
>NA|TRBV2|TRBJ2-2|NA
TGTGCCAGCAGGGAGGGGAAACTAGCCCGAACCGGGGAGCTGTTTTTT
CASREGKLARTGELFF
>TRBD1|TRBV25-1|TRBJ2-1|NA
TGTGCCAGCAGCCATTCTGAGACAGGGGGTAACAATGAGCAGTTCTTC
CASSHSETGGNNEQFF
>TRBD1|TRBV7-9|TRBJ1-2|NA
TGTGCCAGCAGCGCACAGGGGGCGGATGGCTACACCTTC
CASSAQGADGYTF
>TRBD1|TRBV10-2|TRBJ2-7|few
TGCGCCAGCAGTGAGATAGGGGGCAGGGCCGACTACGAGCAGTACTTC
CASSEIGGRADYEQYF
>NA|TRBV7-3|TRBJ2-3|NA
TGTGCCAGCAGCTTGGGAGGTATGGGGGCAGATACGCAGTATTTT
CASSLGGMGADTQYF